One TCR beta chain is described in this entry. The table came from immunoSEQ multiplex PCR; TCRdb's copy has only in-frame clones and leaves some out. The sample includes more than 70,000 clones, 90% to 95% of them seen just once. The data stem from a study of OX40 agonist ivuxolimab in advanced cancers. This CDR3 has 17 residues. The trim removed 8 bases at V and 0 bases at J, leaving 14 bases unmatched. The germline V gene encodes CDR1 LNHDA and CDR2 SQIVND (reference sequence). The clonotype originates from an adult with an advanced solid tumor such as melanoma, head and neck, liver or kidney cancer. The sample was CD4+ or CD8+ T cells sorted from blood, taken in a trial of the OX40 agonist ivuxolimab. This chain uses TRBV19 with TRBJ2-3; TRBD2 aligns across 7 bases. CDR3 residues: CASGISTRGFSTDTQYF. The CDR3 DNA is TGTGCCAGTGGAATCAGTACGCGGGGGTTCAGCACAGATACGCAGTATTTT.